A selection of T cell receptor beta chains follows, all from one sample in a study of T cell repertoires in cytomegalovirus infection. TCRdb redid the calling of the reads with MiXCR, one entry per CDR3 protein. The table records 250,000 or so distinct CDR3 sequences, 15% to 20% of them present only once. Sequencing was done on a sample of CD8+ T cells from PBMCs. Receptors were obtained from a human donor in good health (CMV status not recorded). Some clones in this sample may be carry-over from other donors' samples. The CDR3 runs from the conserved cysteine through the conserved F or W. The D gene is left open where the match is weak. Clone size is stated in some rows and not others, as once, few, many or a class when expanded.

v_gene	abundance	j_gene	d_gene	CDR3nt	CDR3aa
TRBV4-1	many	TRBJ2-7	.	TGCGCCAGCAGCCAATCTGGCACGGGGGACTCCTACGAGCAGTACTTC	CASSQSGTGDSYEQYF
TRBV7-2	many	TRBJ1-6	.	TGTGCCAGCAGCGCCGACGGTGATTCACCCCTCCACTTT	CASSADGDSPLHF
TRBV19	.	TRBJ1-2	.	TGTGCCAGTAGTATCCAGGACAGTCCGGGCTATGGCTACACCTTC	CASSIQDSPGYGYTF
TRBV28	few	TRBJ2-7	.	TGTGCCACCGTATCTAGGCAGAAGGACTACGAGCAGTACTTC	CATVSRQKDYEQYF
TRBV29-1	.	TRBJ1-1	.	TGCAGCGTTGGTATCCATATGATGAACACTGAAGCTTTCTTT	CSVGIHMMNTEAFF
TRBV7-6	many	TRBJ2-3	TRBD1	TGTGCCAGCAGCTTAGGGGGGACAGGGGCCTCAGATACGCAGTATTTT	CASSLGGTGASDTQYF
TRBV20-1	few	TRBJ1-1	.	TGCAGTGCTAGAGATCGGTACAGGGAGATCACTGAAGCTTTCTTT	CSARDRYREITEAFF
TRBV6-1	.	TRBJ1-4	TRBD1	TGTGCCAGCAGTGAATGGGGACGGGACAGGGCTAATGAAAAACTGTTTTTT	CASSEWGRDRANEKLFF
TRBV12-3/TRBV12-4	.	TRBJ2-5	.	TGTGCCAGCAGTTCCCGTCAGGAATGGGAGACCCAGTACTTC	CASSSRQEWETQYF
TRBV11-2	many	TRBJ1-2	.	TGTGCCAGCAGCTGGGGGGGGGGTTCTCCCTATGGCTACACCTTC	CASSWGGGSPYGYTF
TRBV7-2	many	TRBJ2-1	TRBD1	TGTGCCAGCAGCTTAGAGGGACAGGGAGCTTTTTATGATAGTGAGCAGTTCTTC	CASSLEGQGAFYDSEQFF
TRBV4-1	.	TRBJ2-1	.	TGCGCCAGCAGCCCGGCGGTTCCGGATGAGCAGTTCTTC	CASSPAVPDEQFF
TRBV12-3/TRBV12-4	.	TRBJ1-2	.	TGTGCCAGCAGACCCGAAAAAAACTATGGCTACACCTTC	CASRPEKNYGYTF
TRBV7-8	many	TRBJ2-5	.	TGTGCCAGCAGCTTAGTGATGGAGACCCAGTACTTC	CASSLVMETQYF
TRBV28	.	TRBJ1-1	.	TGTGCCAGTCTTCCCACCTACGCCGGCGCCTGGGTCTCTGAAGCTTTCTTT	CASLPTYAGAWVSEAFF
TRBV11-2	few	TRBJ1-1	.	TGTGCCAGCAGTCCCATTTATGGGGGCACTGAAGCTTTCTTT	CASSPIYGGTEAFF
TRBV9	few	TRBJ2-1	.	TGTGCCAGCAGCTTCCCGAGGTGGGGGGACAGAGGAGACGAGCAGTTCTTC	CASSFPRWGDRGDEQFF
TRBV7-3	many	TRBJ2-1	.	TGTGCCAGCAGCTTGGGTGGGGTCTCCTACAATGAGCAGTTCTTC	CASSLGGVSYNEQFF
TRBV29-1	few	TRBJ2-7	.	TGCAGCGTTGGGGGACTCTCCTACGAGCAGTACTTC	CSVGGLSYEQYF
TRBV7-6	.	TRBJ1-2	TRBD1	TGTGCCAGCAGCTTAGAGACAGGGGGCGACGGCTACACCTTC	CASSLETGGDGYTF
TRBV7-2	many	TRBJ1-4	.	TGTGCCAGCAGCTTGTTCCGGACGGCAACTAATGAAAAACTGTTTTTT	CASSLFRTATNEKLFF
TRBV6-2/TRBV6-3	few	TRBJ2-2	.	TGTGCCAGCAGTGACCTGATAGTACCCGGGGAGCTGTTTTTT	CASSDLIVPGELFF
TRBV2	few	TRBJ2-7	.	TGTGCCAGCAGTGAATCCGGGGCCTACTTC	CASSESGAYF
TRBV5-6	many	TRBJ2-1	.	TGTGCCAGCAGCTTTGAAGCGGCTAATGAGCAGTTCTTC	CASSFEAANEQFF
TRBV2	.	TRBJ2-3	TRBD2	TGTGCCAGCAGTGAAGGAGTAATAGCGGGGGGGCCCACAGATACGCAGTATTTT	CASSEGVIAGGPTDTQYF
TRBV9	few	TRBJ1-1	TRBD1	TGTGCCAGCAGCGCTTCAGGGGGGACCTACACTGAAGCTTTCTTT	CASSASGGTYTEAFF
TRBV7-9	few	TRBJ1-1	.	TGTGCCAGCCAGGACGGGATGAACACTGAAGCTTTCTTT	CASQDGMNTEAFF
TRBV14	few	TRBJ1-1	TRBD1	TGTGCCAGCAGCCAAGAGCAGGGGGCGCTTGGTGACACTGAAGCTTTCTTT	CASSQEQGALGDTEAFF
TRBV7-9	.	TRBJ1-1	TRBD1	TGTGCCAGCAGCTTAGAGACAGGGGGCCGAACTGAAGCTTTCTTT	CASSLETGGRTEAFF
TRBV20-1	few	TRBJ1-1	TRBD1	TGCAGTGCTAGAGGCTTCGGACAGGGGGTAGGTGGCACTGAAGCTTTCTTT	CSARGFGQGVGGTEAFF
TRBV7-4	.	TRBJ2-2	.	TGTGCCAGCAGCCCGGGGTCTTTGGGCCTCACCGGGGAGCTGTTTTTT	CASSPGSLGLTGELFF
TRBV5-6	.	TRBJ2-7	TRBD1	TGTGCCAGCAGCGCGGGACAGGGGGTTCCCTACGAGCAGTACTTC	CASSAGQGVPYEQYF
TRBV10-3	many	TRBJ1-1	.	TGTGCCATCAGGCAGGCAGATGGTGTGAACACTGAAGCTTTCTTT	CAIRQADGVNTEAFF
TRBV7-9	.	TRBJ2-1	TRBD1	TGTGCCAGCAGCTTCACCGGAAGGGGGCAGAGGGGTGAGCAGTTCTTC	CASSFTGRGQRGEQFF
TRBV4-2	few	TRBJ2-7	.	TGTGCCAGCAGCCAAGAACAGGGCAGCACCTACGAGCAGTACTTC	CASSQEQGSTYEQYF
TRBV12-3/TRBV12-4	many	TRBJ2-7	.	TGTGCCAGCGGGCTGAGGAAAGACTCCTACGAGCAGTACTTC	CASGLRKDSYEQYF
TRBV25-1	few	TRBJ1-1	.	TGTGCCAGCAGTGCTCAAGGGTTGGGGTATAACACTGAAGCTTTCTTT	CASSAQGLGYNTEAFF
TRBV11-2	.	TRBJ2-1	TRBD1	TGTGCCAGCAGCCCTACGACAGGGGGTCTGTACAATGAGCAGTTCTTC	CASSPTTGGLYNEQFF
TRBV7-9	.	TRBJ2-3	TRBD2	TGTGCCAGCAGCTTAGCGCTGGCGGGGGGCAACACAGATACGCAGTATTTT	CASSLALAGGNTDTQYF
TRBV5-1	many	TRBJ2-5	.	TGCGCCAGCAGCTTGTTTGGGCAGGCCCCGGAGGAGACCCAGTACTTC	CASSLFGQAPEETQYF
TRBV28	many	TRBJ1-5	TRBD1	TGTGCCAGCAGTTCCGAGACAGGGGGCGGGAGCAATCAGCCCCAGCATTTT	CASSSETGGGSNQPQHF
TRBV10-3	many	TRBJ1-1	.	TGTGCCATCAGTGATACAGGGTCCACTGAAGCTTTCTTT	CAISDTGSTEAFF
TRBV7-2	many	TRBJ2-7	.	TGTGCCAGCAGAGTAGGTGGGACATCGGAGCAGTACTTC	CASRVGGTSEQYF
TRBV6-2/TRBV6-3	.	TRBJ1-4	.	TGTGCCAGCAGACCGACGGATACTAATGAAAAACTGTTTTTT	CASRPTDTNEKLFF
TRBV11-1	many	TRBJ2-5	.	TGTGCCAGCAGCGAGGGACTCTCGGCGGCCCAGTACTTC	CASSEGLSAAQYF
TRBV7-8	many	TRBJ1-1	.	TGTGCCAGCAGCTCAGAAGGGTACAGGGACACTGAAGCTTTCTTT	CASSSEGYRDTEAFF
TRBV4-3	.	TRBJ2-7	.	TGCGCCGGCAGCCAAGTCCTCGGGGGCGGCAAGCAGTACTTC	CAGSQVLGGGKQYF
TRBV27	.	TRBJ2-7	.	TGTGCCAGCAGTCCCCAGGGTGACTACGAGCAGTACTTC	CASSPQGDYEQYF
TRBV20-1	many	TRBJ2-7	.	TGCAGTGCTAGTGCAGGGGAGGCCTACGAGCAGTACTTC	CSASAGEAYEQYF
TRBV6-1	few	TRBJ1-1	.	TGTGCCTCGGGACACCCGAACACTGAAGCTTTCTTT	CASGHPNTEAFF
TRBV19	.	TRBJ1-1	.	TGTGCCAGTAGTATCGTTAAGGGTGTCCTGAACACTGAAGCTTTCTTT	CASSIVKGVLNTEAFF